Given below is one T cell receptor beta chain in context. The antigen is undetermined. The record originates from a study of T cell responses to AZD1222 COVID-19 vaccine. Trimming cost V 6 bases and J 5 bases; bases outside gene matches: 8. This CDR3 is 14 amino acids long. Germline V gene lookup returns CDR1 SQVTM and CDR2 ANQGSEA. The study, taken as a whole, reports: Clonal diversity may have been underestimated, and the donors were mostly white British, with more females than males.

Analysis merged second doses at about 4 or about 12 weeks. Data came from immunoSEQ multiplex PCR; TCRdb stores just in-frame clones and leaves some out. The sample records around 130,000 clones, 88% being singletons. This TCR derives from an adult who received the AZD1222 COVID-19 vaccine. This specimen was peripheral blood, taken 28 days after the second AZD1222 dose. The V gene is TRBV29-1, the J gene TRBJ2-7; the match to TRBD2 covers 12 bases. The CDR3 protein is CSVVTSGGVNEQYF. CDR3 nucleotide sequence: TGCAGCGTCGTGACTAGCGGGGGTGTCAACGAGCAGTACTTC.